This record looks at one T cell receptor beta chain sequence and its context. The germline V gene encodes CDR1 SGHDN and CDR2 FVKESK. With 2 bases clipped from V and 1 base from J, the junction kept 10 bases outside the gene matches. The CDR3 has 18 residues. Data came from immunoSEQ multiplex PCR; TCRdb stores just in-frame clones and leaves some out. The sample includes about 490,000 clones, more than 65% of them seen just once. These data originate in a study of shared clonotypes between healthy human individuals. The sequenced material came from PBMCs. The source is a woman in her thirties or forties in good health. Some clones in this sample may be carry-over from other donors' samples. This chain links TRBV14 with TRBJ1-2; the match to TRBD1 covers 10 bases. CDR3 nucleotides: TGTGCCAGCAGCCAATTTTATGGGACAGGGGCACTTAACTATGGCTACACCTTC. This sequence encodes CASSQFYGTGALNYGYTF.